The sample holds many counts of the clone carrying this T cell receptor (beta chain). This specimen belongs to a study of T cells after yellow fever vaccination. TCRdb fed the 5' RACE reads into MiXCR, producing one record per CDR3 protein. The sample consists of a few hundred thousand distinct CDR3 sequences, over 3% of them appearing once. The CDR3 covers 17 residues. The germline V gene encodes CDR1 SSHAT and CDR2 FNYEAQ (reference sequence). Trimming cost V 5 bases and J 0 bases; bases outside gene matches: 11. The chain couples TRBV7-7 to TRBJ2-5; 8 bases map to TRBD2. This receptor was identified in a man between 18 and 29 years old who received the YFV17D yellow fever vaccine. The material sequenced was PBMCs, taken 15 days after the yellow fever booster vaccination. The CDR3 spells CASSPGRQRGYQETQYF. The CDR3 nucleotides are TGTGCCAGCAGCCCGGGTCGACAGCGGGGGTACCAAGAGACCCAGTACTTC.